The source of this T cell receptor (beta chain) is a study of technical replicates of blood from a handful of donors. V was pared by 0 bases and J by 3 bases, with 4 bases of the junction left unmatched. The CDR3 has 15 residues. Germline lookup yields CDR1 MNHEY and CDR2 SVGAGI. Assay used: immunoSEQ multiplex PCR; TCRdb lists only in-frame clones, some missing. The data show fewer than 70,000 clones, 70% to 90% seen once. Sequenced material: PBMCs. The source is a human donor in good health. Some clones in this sample may be carry-over from other donors' samples. This chain joins TRBV6-5 and TRBJ2-7, with TRBD2 identical over 8 bases. As DNA, the CDR3 is TGTGCCAGCAGTTACTCCAGGACTAGCTTCTACGAGCAGTACTTC. This sequence encodes CASSYSRTSFYEQYF.